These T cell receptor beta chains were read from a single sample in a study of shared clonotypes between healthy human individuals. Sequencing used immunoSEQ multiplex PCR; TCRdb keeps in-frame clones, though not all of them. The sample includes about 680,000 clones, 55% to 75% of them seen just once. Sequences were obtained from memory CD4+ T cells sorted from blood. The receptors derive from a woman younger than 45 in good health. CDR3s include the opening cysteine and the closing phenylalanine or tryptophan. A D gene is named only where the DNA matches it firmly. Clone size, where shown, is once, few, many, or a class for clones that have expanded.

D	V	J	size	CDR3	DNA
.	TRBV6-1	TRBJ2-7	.	CASSPLWRSTYEQYF	TGTGCCAGCAGTCCCTTATGGCGGAGCACCTACGAGCAGTACTTC
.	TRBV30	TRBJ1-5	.	CAWGKGGSNQPQHF	TGTGCCTGGGGGAAAGGGGGGAGCAATCAGCCCCAGCATTTT
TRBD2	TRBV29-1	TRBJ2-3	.	CSVALAELTDTQYF	TGCAGCGTTGCCCTAGCGGAGCTCACAGATACGCAGTATTTT
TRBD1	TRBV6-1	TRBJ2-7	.	CASMSDRGVYEQYF	TGTGCCAGCATGTCGGACAGGGGGGTCTACGAGCAGTACTTC
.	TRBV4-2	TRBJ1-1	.	CASSQAVQGNTEAFF	TGTGCCAGCAGCCAAGCTGTTCAGGGGAACACTGAAGCTTTCTTT
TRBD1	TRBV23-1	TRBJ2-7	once	CASSQKTGLDYEQYF	TGCGCCAGCAGTCAGAAGACAGGGTTGGACTACGAGCAGTACTTC
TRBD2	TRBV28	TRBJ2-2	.	CASSLWAGGNTGELFF	TGTGCCAGCAGTTTATGGGCGGGAGGGAACACCGGGGAGCTGTTTTTT
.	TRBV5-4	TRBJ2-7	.	CASSNQAGHQPYEQYF	TGTGCCAGCAGCAACCAGGCCGGGCACCAACCCTACGAGCAGTACTTC
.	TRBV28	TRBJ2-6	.	CASRDENSGANVLTF	TGTGCCAGTCGGGACGAGAACTCTGGGGCCAACGTCCTGACTTTC
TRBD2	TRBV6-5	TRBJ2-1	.	CASSYEAGGEQFF	TGTGCCAGCAGTTACGAGGCGGGAGGGGAGCAGTTCTTC
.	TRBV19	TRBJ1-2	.	CASNPRKSGRHYGYTF	TGTGCCAGTAACCCCCGCAAGTCCGGCCGCCACTATGGCTACACCTTC
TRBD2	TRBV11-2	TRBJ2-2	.	CASSSQAGVTYTGELFF	TGTGCCAGCAGCTCGCAAGCGGGAGTTACGTACACCGGGGAGCTGTTTTTT
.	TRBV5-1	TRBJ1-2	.	CASSLEDRTGYTF	TGCGCCAGCAGCTTGGAGGACAGAACTGGCTACACCTTC